This entry lists 10 T cell receptor beta chains sequenced from one sample in a study of T cell responses to AZD1222 COVID-19 vaccine. Profiled with immunoSEQ multiplex PCR; TCRdb holds only in-frame clones, not every one. The sample includes some 150,000 clones. Source material: peripheral blood. The receptors were sampled from an adult in good health.

J is TRBJ2-2 and V is TRBV3-1 (or the pseudogene TRBV3-2), with TRBD2 identical over 9 bases. From germline, CDR1 is LGHDT and CDR2 YNNKEL (reference sequence). V shed 3 bases and J 4 bases; nucleotides not matched to a gene: 3. This CDR3 is 15 amino acids long. CDR3 in amino acids: CASSHAGGGTGELFF. The CDR3 DNA is TGTGCCAGCAGCCACGCGGGGGGGGGCACCGGGGAGCTGTTTTTT.

The CDR3 nucleotides read TGTGCCAGCAGCCCGCGGACAGGACTCCGCTCTGGGGCCAACGTCCTGACTTTC. As protein: CASSPRTGLRSGANVLTF. V is TRBV9 and J is TRBJ2-6; TRBD1 aligns across 7 bases. The V segment lost 4 bases and the J segment 0 bases; nucleotides outside the gene matches: 10. Germline V gene sequence: CDR1 SGDLS, CDR2 YYNGEE. The CDR3 runs 18 residues.

This rearrangement joins TRBV4-1 to TRBJ2-4; no clear D gene. CDR3 length: 16 amino acids. Germline V gives CDR1 MGHRA, CDR2 YSYEKL. Trimming shortened V by 1 base and J by 5 bases, and 15 bases separated the two germline ends. The CDR3 sequence: CASSQGVRRSENIQYF. The DNA for the CDR3 is TGCGCCAGCAGCCAAGGGGTAAGGCGTTCCGAAAACATTCAGTACTTC.

The V and J genes are TRBV7-2 and TRBJ2-1; 11 nucleotides match TRBD2. This CDR3 contains 15 residues. Trimming took 3 bases from V and 4 from J; bases not matched to a gene: 2. Germline assignment: CDR1 SGHTA and CDR2 FQGNSA. The DNA of the CDR3 is TGTGCCAGCAGCTTCACTAGCGGGGGTTACAATGAGCAGTTCTTC. Translation: CASSFTSGGYNEQFF.

The V gene is TRBV5-1, the J gene TRBJ1-3; 7 nucleotides line up with TRBD1. V shed 4 bases and J 2 bases; nucleotides not matched to a gene: 6. This CDR3 is built from 15 residues. Germline CDR1 SGHRS, CDR2 YFSETQ. DNA for the CDR3: TGCGCCAGCAGCCGAACAGGGGATGCTGGAAACACCATATATTTT. Translation: CASSRTGDAGNTIYF.

The chain couples TRBV24-1 to TRBJ2-1, with 7 bases lining up with TRBD2. Germline assignment: CDR1 KGHDR and CDR2 SFDVKD. The CDR3 spans 15 residues. The ends lost 5 bases at V and 3 bases at J; junction bases unmatched: 6. The CDR3 DNA sequence: TGTGCCACCAGTGTCGGGTCTAGCGGCTACAATGAGCAGTTCTTC. This translates into CATSVGSSGYNEQFF.

This chain connects TRBV6-2 or TRBV6-3 to TRBJ2-2, with D uncertain. The length of the CDR3 is 16 residues. The germline V and J ends were trimmed by 2 bases and 3 bases, with 13 bases remaining between them. CDR1 MNHEY and CDR2 SVGEGT come from the germline V gene. This CDR3 is CASSYNPTKYTGELFF. The CDR3 DNA follows: TGTGCCAGCAGTTACAATCCCACTAAGTACACCGGGGAGCTGTTTTTT.

The rearrangement links TRBV7-6 to TRBJ1-4; D possibly corresponds to TRBD1 (6 bases). CDR1 is SGHVS and CDR2 is FNYEAQ in the germline V gene. Deletions cut 0 bases from V and 1 base from J, with 12 bases between. The CDR3 has 17 amino acids. DNA for the CDR3: TGTGCCAGCAGCTTAGCCGTGGGAGGGGGAACTAATGAAAAACTGTTTTTT. Translated: CASSLAVGGGTNEKLFF.

Notes on this clone: The junction does not match germline at one end; this may be a read error. The chain combines TRBV30 with TRBJ1-2; 9 nucleotides match TRBD1. Germline CDR1 is GTSNPN and CDR2 is SVGIG (reference sequence). This CDR3 is 13 amino acids long. The CDR3 coding sequence is TGTGCCTGGGGGACAGGGCCCCCTCACCGACCCTTCTTC. Protein sequence: CAWGTGPPHRPFF.

The chain carries TRBV12-5 and TRBJ1-4; no firm D call. The germline V and J ends were trimmed by 3 bases and 3 bases, with 14 bases remaining between them. The CDR3 consists of 16 residues. Germline values: CDR1 LGHNT, CDR2 FRNRAP. The CDR3 is CASGFLTHPANEKLFF. In DNA form, the CDR3 reads TGTGCTAGTGGTTTCCTGACCCATCCAGCTAATGAAAAACTGTTTTTT.